These 13 T cell receptor beta chains came from one sample sequenced in a study of blood T cell repertoires in COVID-19. Assay used: immunoSEQ multiplex PCR; TCRdb lists only in-frame clones, some missing. This sample yields 50,000 to 70,000 clones, of which about 90% are seen a single time; about 4.9% belongs to the top ten. Sequenced: peripheral blood. These receptors came from a man in his sixties with acute or convalescent COVID-19.

V gene TRBV29-1 combines with J gene TRBJ2-2, with 8 bases that match TRBD2. Germline V gene sequence: CDR1 SQVTM, CDR2 ANQGSEA. This CDR3 has 14 residues. Unmatched junction bases numbered 17, after V lost 7 bases and J lost 13 bases. The CDR3 sequence: CSAQVRAGEVRLFF. The CDR3 nucleotides read TGCAGCGCCCAAGTTAGAGCGGGAGAGGTCCGGCTGTTTTTT.

V usage is TRBV3-1 (or the pseudogene TRBV3-2) and J usage is TRBJ2-7, with D possibly matching TRBD1 (5 bases). This CDR3 is 12 amino acids long. Trimming removed 0 bases from V and 9 bases from J, with 9 bases in between. Germline V gene data show CDR1 as LGHDT and CDR2 as YNNKEL (reference sequence). The CDR3 DNA sequence: TGTGCCAGCAGCCAAGACAGGGTGACGCAGTACTTC. Residues: CASSQDRVTQYF.

The chain carries TRBV11-3 and TRBJ2-2; D perhaps matches TRBD2 (6 bases). CDR1 and CDR2 from the germline V gene are SGHNT and YENEEA. The CDR3 is made up of 14 amino acids. Trimming cost V 1 base and J 7 bases, with 10 bases left between them. The CDR3 region is CASSLVPGVGELFF. DNA of the CDR3: TGTGCCAGCAGCTTAGTTCCGGGGGTCGGGGAGCTGTTTTTT. The full variable domain, rest sourced from reference TRBV11-3 and TRBJ2-2, is EAGVVQSPRYKIIEKKQPVAFWCNPISGHNTLYWYLQNLGQGPELLIRYENEEAVDDSQLPKDRFSAERLKGVDSTLKIQPAELGDSAVYLCASSLVPGVGELFFGEGSRLTVL.

For the CDR3, the DNA is TGTGCCAGCAGCCCCCGAGGAGAGACCCAGTACTTC. Residues: CASSPRGETQYF. The rearrangement uses TRBV5-4 and TRBJ2-5; no clear D gene. The germline V and J ends were trimmed by 4 bases and 4 bases, with 8 bases remaining between them. The CDR3 consists of 12 residues. Germline CDR1 is SGHNT and CDR2 is YYREEE (reference sequence).

The J gene is TRBJ1-2, the V gene TRBV9; 10 nucleotides line up with TRBD1. Germline CDR1 is SGDLS and CDR2 is YYNGEE. The length of the CDR3 is 14 residues. J gave up 3 bases and V 4 bases, and 3 bases lay outside the gene matches. CDR3 protein: CASSPGQGDYGYTF. The CDR3 DNA reads TGTGCCAGCAGCCCCGGACAGGGGGACTATGGCTACACCTTC.

The chain is built from TRBV12-1 and TRBJ1-5; TRBD1 was called by the table and not checked on the DNA. TRBV12-1 is listed as a pseudogene. The CDR3 has 15 amino acids. The CDR3 is CASSWGDRGNQPQHF. The CDR3, as DNA: TGTGCCAGCAGCTGGGGGGACAGGGGCAATCAGCCCCAGCATTTT.

The chain is built from TRBV21-1 and TRBJ2-2; the table's D call of TRBD2 was not tested on the DNA. TRBV21-1 constitutes a pseudogene. The CDR3 covers 17 residues. The chain's CDR3 is CASSAGGAREGTGELFF. In DNA, the CDR3 is TGTGCCAGCAGCGCCGGAGGAGCCCGCGAAGGCACCGGGGAGCTGTTTTTT.

This chain connects TRBV19 to TRBJ2-3; 7 bases line up with TRBD1. Germline V gives CDR1 LNHDA, CDR2 SQIVND (reference sequence). Trimming took 2 bases from V and 5 from J; bases not matched to a gene: 10. This CDR3 is 16 amino acids long. CDR3: CASSIRTGPRGDTQYF. The DNA of the CDR3 is TGTGCCAGTAGTATAAGGACAGGACCGAGGGGAGATACGCAGTATTTT.

This clone has just one count. The gene calls are TRBV19 and TRBJ1-1, with TRBD1 as a possible D gene (5 bases). This CDR3 is 14 amino acids long. Germline V gene data show CDR1 as LNHDA and CDR2 as SQIVND (reference sequence). V lost 1 base and J lost 4, with 10 bases in between. CDR3: CASSIGRVSTEAFF. For the CDR3, the DNA is TGTGCCAGTAGTATAGGCAGGGTGTCCACTGAAGCTTTCTTT.

The DNA for the CDR3 is TGTGCCAGCAGCCAAAGACTAGCGGGAGCAACCTACAATGAGCAGTTCTTC. Translation gives CASSQRLAGATYNEQFF. The chain is built from TRBV3-1 (or the pseudogene TRBV3-2) and TRBJ2-1, with 12 bases matching TRBD2. In germline, CDR1 is LGHDT, CDR2 YNNKEL (reference sequence). V lost 2 bases and J lost 2; bases outside the gene matches: 4. The CDR3 contains 17 residues.

The J gene is TRBJ1-6, the V gene TRBV5-1, with 7 bases lining up with TRBD1. The J segment lost 7 bases and the V segment lost 3 bases, leaving 7 bases of the junction unmatched. Looked up from germline, CDR1 is SGHRS and CDR2 is YFSETQ. The CDR3 loop spans 15 amino acids. The CDR3 DNA sequence: TGCGCCAGCAGCTGGGGTCGACAGGGAAATTCACCCCTCCACTTT. This sequence encodes CASSWGRQGNSPLHF.

The chain couples TRBV4-1 to TRBJ2-6, with TRBD2 identical over 12 bases. The V gene's germline CDR1 is MGHRA and CDR2 YSYEKL. This CDR3 spans 17 amino acids. Trimming at V came to 1 base and at J to 4 bases, leaving 2 bases not matched to a gene. This CDR3 reads CASSQVTSGSGANVLTF. DNA for the CDR3: TGCGCCAGCAGCCAAGTGACTAGCGGGAGCGGGGCCAACGTCCTGACTTTC.

The chain has TRBV5-1 and TRBJ1-2, with no clear D. Germline CDR1 reads SGHRS; CDR2 reads YFSETQ. The CDR3 contains 12 residues. V lost 2 bases and J lost 8, with 10 bases in between. CDR3 amino acids: CASSFEAGGYTF. The CDR3 nucleotides read TGCGCCAGCAGCTTTGAAGCGGGAGGCTACACCTTC.